The 15 T cell receptor beta chains below were found in one sample sequenced in a study of cytomegalovirus exposure and HLA in healthy donors. 13 Jbeta primers and 60 Vbeta primers were used for the PCR. The protocol was immunoSEQ multiplex PCR, while the TCRdb copy is restricted to in-frame clones and leaves out a portion. The sample contains 150,000 to 200,000 clones, around 81% of which appear only once. The sequenced material came from PBMCs. These receptors were collected from a young woman in good health and CMV-seronegative.

The rearrangement joins TRBV7-8 to TRBJ2-3; TRBD2 is a possible D gene (6 bases). Germline V gene lookup returns CDR1 SGHVS and CDR2 FQNEAQ. This CDR3 is built from 17 residues. V lost 1 base and J lost 6, with 20 bases in between. The CDR3 loop reads CASSLDKTRADWDTQYF. The CDR3 region has the DNA TGTGCCAGCAGCTTAGACAAGACTAGAGCCGATTGGGATACGCAGTATTTT.

This clone is categorized as medium-sized. The J gene is TRBJ1-3, the V gene TRBV7-8, with D unclear. V was cut by 5 bases and J by 0 bases, with 5 bases left in between. CDR1 is SGHVS, CDR2 FQNEAQ, per germline. This CDR3 is 13 amino acids long. CDR3 loop: CASSESSGNTIYF. CDR3 DNA sequence: TGTGCCAGCAGCGAGAGCTCTGGAAACACCATATATTTT.

This chain connects TRBV27 to TRBJ1-5; a possible D gene is TRBD1 (5 bases). V lost 3 bases to trimming and J lost 4 bases, with 10 bases between them. This CDR3 comprises 14 residues. CDR1 and CDR2 from the germline V gene are MNHEY and SMNVEV (reference sequence). CDR3 DNA: TGTGCCAGCAGTTTGCTAGGGGATAATCAGCCCCAGCATTTT. It specifies CASSLLGDNQPQHF.

This clone was seen more than once but under ten times. The chain couples TRBV6-1 to TRBJ1-5, with D possibly TRBD1 on 6 matching bases. Trimming removed 5 bases from V and 5 bases from J, with 10 bases in between. The CDR3 contains 13 residues. CDR1 is MNHNS, CDR2 SASEGT, per germline. The DNA of the CDR3 is TGTGCCAGCAGTCAGGGGAAGTATCAGCCCCAGCATTTT. Its translation: CASSQGKYQPQHF.

With regard to this clone: The junction differs from germline at one of its ends, possibly a read error. The chain combines TRBV7-9 with TRBJ1-2; TRBD1 aligns across 12 bases. Germline V gene data show CDR1 as SEHNR and CDR2 as FQNEAQ (reference sequence). This CDR3 spans 17 amino acids. The CDR3 spells CSSSSTWDRGQNYGYTF. The CDR3, as DNA: TGTTCCAGCAGCTCTACCTGGGACAGGGGGCAGAACTATGGCTACACCTTC.

This clone was seen only a few times. The chain joins TRBV6-1 to TRBJ1-2; D is unclear. The CDR3 spans 15 residues. The V end was cut by 4 bases, the J end by 8 bases, with 20 bases between. CDR1 is MNHNS and CDR2 is SASEGT in the germline V gene. As DNA, the CDR3 is TGTGCCAGCAGTGGTCGGGATCCTCAATTGGGGGGCTACACCTTC. Amino acid sequence: CASSGRDPQLGGYTF.

The V and J genes are TRBV5-4 and TRBJ2-1; 10 bases are shared with TRBD1. V was clipped by 4 bases and J by 4 bases; unmatched bases: 11. The germline CDR1 and CDR2 sequences are SGHNT and YYREEE (reference sequence). The CDR3 runs 17 residues. CDR3 sequence (DNA): TGTGCCAGCAGCGTAGGCACCGGGACAGGGGCTTACAATGAGCAGTTCTTC. Its translation is CASSVGTGTGAYNEQFF.

This clone was found a few times. The chain's CDR3 is CASSLVAGGPDNEQFF. CDR3 coding DNA: TGTGCCAGCAGCTTAGTGGCGGGGGGGCCCGACAATGAGCAGTTCTTC. The chain is built from TRBV7-9 and TRBJ2-1; 9 bases map to TRBD2. Germline V gives CDR1 SEHNR, CDR2 FQNEAQ (reference sequence). After removal of 1 base from V and 5 bases from J, the junction contained 6 bases not matched to a gene. CDR3 length equals 16 residues.

This chain joins TRBV5-4 and TRBJ2-7, with a weak D call TRBD1 (6 bases). CDR1 is SGHNT and CDR2 is YYREEE in the germline V gene (reference sequence). The ends were cut back, 2 bases at V and 5 bases at J, with 14 bases in the middle. The CDR3 runs 14 residues. Written as DNA, the CDR3 is TGTGCCAGCAGCTTCACAGGGCTCGAGAACGAGCAGTACTTC. Amino acid sequence: CASSFTGLENEQYF.

The V call is TRBV28, the J call TRBJ1-5; no clear D. Germline V gene lookup returns CDR1 MDHEN and CDR2 SYDVKM. This CDR3 contains 15 residues. V gave up 5 bases and J gave up 0 bases, with 11 bases separating them. The CDR3 here is CASSIRLSSNQPQHF. CDR3 DNA sequence: TGTGCCAGCAGTATTCGCCTGAGTAGCAATCAGCCCCAGCATTTT.

This clone was seen only a few times. The chain has TRBV5-6 and TRBJ1-4; no reliable D call. This CDR3 is 15 amino acids long. Germline lookup yields CDR1 SGHDT and CDR2 YYEEEE. The V end was cut by 0 bases, the J end by 7 bases, with 13 bases between. The CDR3 DNA sequence: TGTGCCAGCAGCTTGGTTCCGGGGATGAGTGAAAAACTGTTTTTT. Its translation: CASSLVPGMSEKLFF.

The sample holds a few counts of this clone. This chain joins TRBV2 and TRBJ2-3; 12 bases are shared with TRBD2. The length of the CDR3 is 15 residues. Germline-derived CDR1 and CDR2 are SNHLY and FYNNEI. V was clipped by 11 bases and J by 2 bases; unmatched bases: 8. Here the CDR3 reads CALATSGSTTDTQYF. CDR3 bases: TGTGCCCTTGCGACTAGCGGGAGCACCACAGATACGCAGTATTTT.

The chain uses TRBV5-1 and TRBJ2-3, with 7 bases lining up with TRBD2. The V segment lost 0 bases and the J segment 1 base; nucleotides outside the gene matches: 5. The CDR3 runs 16 residues. CDR1 SGHRS and CDR2 YFSETQ come from the germline V gene. DNA of the CDR3: TGCGCCAGCAGCTTGGGCGGGAGTAGCGGCACAGATACGCAGTATTTT. As protein: CASSLGGSSGTDTQYF.

This clone was detected only a few times. CDR3 loop: CASSVKDAGETQYF. The CDR3 DNA is TGTGCCAGCAGTGTTAAAGATGCCGGGGAGACCCAGTACTTC. The genes are TRBV6-5 and TRBJ2-5; no firm D call. Trimming took off 5 bases at V and 5 bases at J, with 15 bases between the two ends. Germline V CDR1 and CDR2: MNHEY, SVGAGI. The CDR3 runs 14 residues.

The rearrangement joins TRBV5-4 to TRBJ2-4, with D maybe TRBD2 (6 bases). V was clipped by 3 bases and J by 4 bases, with 23 bases between them. Per the germline V gene, CDR1 is SGHNT and CDR2 is YYREEE (reference sequence). This CDR3 contains 18 residues. CDR3 nucleotides: TGTGCCAGCAGCTCTCGGGGGAAAGGTTTGCGTGATAAAAACATTCAGTACTTC. This codes for CASSSRGKGLRDKNIQYF.